The TCR beta chain under discussion was sequenced for a study of identical twins listed by TCRdb under 2016. Regarding the study in general: TCR alpha and beta repertoires from monozygotic twins, unrelated adults of various ages and cord blood were deep-sequenced to test whether fetal clonotypes persist. Replicate twin experiments were performed at different times using different library preparation protocols to rule out contamination.

The CDR3 runs 15 amino acids, cysteine and phenylalanine included. CDR3 DNA only is kept here, 45 bases in frame from base 1. Trimming accounts for 1 base at V and 6 bases at J, while the number of junction bases matched to no gene is 6. Only healthy Caucasian donors were included. The twin cohort consisted of three pairs of female monozygotic twins, all aged about 18 to 30 years. CD4+ and CD8+ T cell populations were isolated with positive isolation kits from Invitrogen. This clonotype has more than one count but fewer than ten. It has no known antigen specificity. Base-call qualities are not available, and no considerably larger clone is one nucleotide away. The library was prepared using 5' RACE. The instrument was an Illumina HiSeq 2000. Template switching introduced a universal primer binding site; the final cDNA contained a unique molecular identifier, enabling accurate counting of TCR cDNA molecules. Specific primers in the conserved constant-segment region were used to synthesize first-strand cDNA for the TCR alpha and beta chains. To control for contamination, each cDNA library was double barcoded with a SMART-Mk sample barcode plus Illumina barcodes. TruSeq adapter sequences along with Illumina sample barcodes were introduced in two successive PCR steps. The TCR alpha and beta cDNA libraries were sequenced on the Illumina HiSeq platform using custom primers. For the original study's pipeline: Unique molecular identifiers were extracted from raw reads with MiGEC, and CDR3 positions were determined with MiXCR. Recombination models were inferred per individual with the repgenHMM and IGoR tools using an EM algorithm. The analysis of shared clonotypes was done with the tcR package in R, with sharing normalized by the product of cloneset sizes. To study raw recombination without the effects of thymic and clonal selection, out-of-frame nonproductive sequences were analyzed. The public sequencing data were trimmed at Q25 with fastp and processed into clonotypes with MiXCR by TCRdb, which kept only in-frame beta chains. Identical CDR3 proteins give one entry, which carries the most common genes and DNA. TCRdb's processing, not the study's, gives the V and J calls here. Counted in this sample were roughly 200,000 distinct CDR3 sequences; roughly 15% of them appeared once. The ten largest make up roughly two fifths of the sample.

Points the paper makes about the study in general: Because the same donors could not be followed over many years, conclusions were based on cross-sectional statistical analysis. Compared with coincidental sharing between unrelated individuals, an excess of low generation-probability sequences was observed among out-of-frame TCR alpha sequences shared between twins. A weaker excess of twin sharing was found in beta out-of-frame sequences because the signal-to-noise ratio was lowered by fewer shared sequences. Zero-insertion analyses could be partly confounded by invariant T cells such as MAIT and iNKT, although diverse VJ usage argued against such confounding for most clonotypes. Fewer insertions were carried by abundant cord blood beta clonotypes; a weaker similar trend was observed in young adult naive repertoires, while no such trend was observed in memory repertoires. Out-of-frame TCR alpha sharing in monozygotic twins was systematically underestimated by recombination models, whereas sharing between unrelated individuals was in agreement with the recombination models.

The same data also went into a second study, on T cells expressing NK-cell markers. The second investigation adds: About eight donors provided sorted CD3+CD56+NKG2C+, CD3+CD56+NKG2C- and CD3+CD56-NKG2C+ T-cell subsets, whose TCR beta-chain repertoires were profiled. Of the eight sequenced donors, seven were found to be HCMV-seropositive and one was found to be HCMV-seronegative. In several experiments an anti-gammadeltaTCR antibody was added to restrict sorting to alphabetaTCR-expressing T cells. For six donors, the dominant CD3+CD56+NKG2C+ clonotypes were among the top 10 CD8+ clonotypes and accounted for roughly 1.0-8% of CD8+ T cells. Those dominant clonotypes were again the most abundant among CD3+CD56-NKG2C+ cells in a handful of donors, at about 28.3-60.1%. Whether the expanded NKG2C-expressing T cell clones were specific for HCMV antigens remained unclear. Randomly selected healthy volunteers, three men and five women, were used as the eight sequenced donors. A commercial ELISA kit detecting HCMV-specific IgG in serum was used to determine HCMV serostatus. MIGEC was used to demultiplex reads and group the reads by UMI, and MiTCR was used to assemble and quantify clonotypes. To remove erroneous sequences, TCR cDNA sequences were retained only when supported by two or more reads. The tcR package was used for downstream repertoire analysis, and clonotypes were matched across fractions by CDR3 nucleotide sequence plus V segment. VDJmatch was used to annotate antigen specificity against VDJdb, with one amino acid substitution in CDR3 permitted.

Recombination joined TRBV12-3 or TRBV12-4 with TRBJ2-7, and 10 junction bases match TRBD2. The clonotype originates from a woman in her late teens or twenties in good health. The sequencing sample was made of CD8+ T cells sorted from blood. At the DNA level, the sequence is TGTGCCAGCAGTTTAGGGGGGACTAGCGCAGGCGAGCAGTACTTC. The encoded protein is CASSLGGTSAGEQYF.